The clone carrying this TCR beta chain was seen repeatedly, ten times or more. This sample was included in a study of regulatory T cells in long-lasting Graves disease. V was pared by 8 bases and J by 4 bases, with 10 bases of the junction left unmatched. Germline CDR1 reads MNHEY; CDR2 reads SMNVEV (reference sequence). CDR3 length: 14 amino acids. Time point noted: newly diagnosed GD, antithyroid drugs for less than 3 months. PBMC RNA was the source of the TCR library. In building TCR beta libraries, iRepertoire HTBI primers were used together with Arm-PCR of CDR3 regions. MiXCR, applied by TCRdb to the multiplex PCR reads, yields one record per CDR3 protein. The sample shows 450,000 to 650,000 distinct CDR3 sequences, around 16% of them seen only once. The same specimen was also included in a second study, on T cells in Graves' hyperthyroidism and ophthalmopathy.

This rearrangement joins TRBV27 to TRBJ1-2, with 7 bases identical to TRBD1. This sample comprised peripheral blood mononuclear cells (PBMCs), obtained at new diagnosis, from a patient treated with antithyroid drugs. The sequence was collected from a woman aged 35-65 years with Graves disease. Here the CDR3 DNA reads TGTGCCAGCTCAACCGACAGGGCCGTCTATGGCTACACCTTC. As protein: CASSTDRAVYGYTF.